The 20 T cell receptor beta chains in this list originate from one sample, sequenced in a study of blood T cell repertoires in COVID-19. This table comes from immunoSEQ multiplex PCR, and its TCRdb copy is limited to in-frame clones, with some not included. The table lists some 290,000 clones, 89% of them singletons. Sequenced material: peripheral blood. The origin of the receptors is a woman aged 25 to 39 with COVID-19, enrolled during active disease.

The rearrangement uses TRBV5-1 and TRBJ2-5; no reliable D call. CDR1 is SGHRS, CDR2 YFSETQ, per germline. CDR3 length equals 14 residues. The V and J ends lost 0 bases and 2 bases respectively, with 8 bases between them. The CDR3 region is CASSLGHKQETQYF. The DNA for the CDR3 is TGCGCCAGCAGCTTGGGGCACAAACAAGAGACCCAGTACTTC.

The chain links TRBV11-3 to TRBJ2-2; D is undetermined. Germline-derived CDR1 and CDR2 are SGHNT and YENEEA. The CDR3 runs 14 residues. V was shortened by 1 base and J by 0 bases, with 3 bases between the two germline ends. Written as DNA, the CDR3 is TGTGCCAGCAGCTTAGGGCCGAACACCGGGGAGCTGTTTTTT. This sequence encodes CASSLGPNTGELFF. Drawing the rest from reference TRBV11-3 and TRBJ2-2, the complete variable domain is EAGVVQSPRYKIIEKKQPVAFWCNPISGHNTLYWYLQNLGQGPELLIRYENEEAVDDSQLPKDRFSAERLKGVDSTLKIQPAELGDSAVYLCASSLGPNTGELFFGEGSRLTVL.

This sequence joins TRBV6-5 and TRBJ1-2; TRBD1 agrees at 10 bases. The CDR3 totals 14 residues. Germline V gene lookup returns CDR1 MNHEY and CDR2 SVGAGI. V lost 7 bases, J lost 6 bases, and 8 bases stayed unmatched. CDR3 coding DNA: TGTGCCAGCACTATTGACAGGGGGCGGGATGGCTACACCTTC. Encoded protein: CASTIDRGRDGYTF.

The chain joins TRBV30 to TRBJ2-3; 8 bases fit TRBD2. The CDR3 loop spans 14 amino acids. The J segment lost 4 bases and the V segment lost 4 bases, leaving 7 bases of the junction unmatched. The germline CDR1 and CDR2 sequences are GTSNPN and SVGIG (reference sequence). CDR3 loop: CAWNPGGASDTQYF. The CDR3 nucleotides are TGTGCCTGGAACCCCGGGGGGGCCTCAGATACGCAGTATTTT. The whole variable domain, remainder taken from reference TRBV30 and TRBJ2-3, is SQTIHQWPATLVQPVGSPLSLECTVEGTSNPNLYWYRQAAGRGLQLLFYSVGIGQISSEVPQNLSASRPQDRQFILSSKKLLLSDSGFYLCAWNPGGASDTQYFGPGTRLTVL.

This clone has only one observation. The CDR3 DNA reads as TGCGCCAGCAGCCCGGACAGGGATGGCTACACCTTC. This translates into CASSPDRDGYTF. This chain connects TRBV5-1 to TRBJ1-2, with 8 bases identical to TRBD1. Germline V gene sequence: CDR1 SGHRS, CDR2 YFSETQ. J was trimmed by 6 bases and V by 4 bases; bases with no gene match: 2. The CDR3 contains 12 residues. Variable domain in full (rest from reference TRBV5-1 and TRBJ1-2): KAGVTQTPRYLIKTRGQQVTLSCSPISGHRSVSWYQQTPGQGLQFLFEYFSETQRNKGNFPGRFSGRQFSNSRSEMNVSTLELGDSALYLCASSPDRDGYTFGSGTRLTVV.

This chain links TRBV20-1 with TRBJ2-2; 9 bases are shared with TRBD1. The CDR3 length is 15 residues. V dropped 3 bases and J dropped 7; count of bases not matched to a gene: 9. Germline-derived CDR1 and CDR2 are DFQATT and SNEGSKA (reference sequence). Here the CDR3 DNA reads TGCAGTGCTAGTGCCGTGGACAGGGGTGGCGGGGAGCTGTTTTTT. Its protein product is CSASAVDRGGGELFF.

The J gene is TRBJ2-3, the V gene TRBV6-6; TRBD2 aligns across 8 bases. CDR1 and CDR2 (germline): MNHNY, SVGAGI (reference sequence). The CDR3 covers 16 residues. Losses at the gene ends were 7 bases for V and 5 bases for J; bases not matched to a gene: 14. CDR3 sequence: CASTLLVGGGRDTQYF. In nucleotides, the CDR3 is TGTGCCAGCACCTTACTCGTCGGGGGGGGCCGAGATACGCAGTATTTT.

This chain connects TRBV27 to TRBJ2-3; weak D call: TRBD2 (6 bases). The CDR3 has 15 residues. The germline gives CDR1 MNHEY, CDR2 SMNVEV (reference sequence). The V gene lost 7 bases and the J gene lost 2 bases, with 16 bases spanning the gap. CDR3 sequence reads: CASIQTGEVTDTQYF. The CDR3 nucleotides read TGTGCCAGCATCCAAACGGGGGAGGTCACAGATACGCAGTATTTT.

The chain combines TRBV5-1 with TRBJ2-2; the match to TRBD1 covers 9 bases. The V gene end was trimmed by 1 base and the J gene end by 6 bases; junction bases not matched to a gene: 4. This CDR3 spans 15 amino acids. In germline, CDR1 is SGHRS, CDR2 YFSETQ. The CDR3 spells CASSLTGGVSGELFF. The CDR3, as DNA: TGCGCCAGCAGCTTGACAGGGGGCGTCTCCGGGGAGCTGTTTTTT.

This clone showed up just once. This chain links TRBV28 with TRBJ2-7; 9 bases align to TRBD2. CDR3 length: 14 amino acids. The germline V gene has CDR1 MDHEN and CDR2 SYDVKM. Unmatched junction bases numbered 7, after V lost 6 bases and J lost 4 bases. The CDR3 nucleotides are TGTGCCAGCAGCCCAAGGAGCGGGAGGTACGAGCAGTACTTC. Translated: CASSPRSGRYEQYF.

The chain joins TRBV5-5 to TRBJ2-6, with D perhaps matching TRBD1 (5 bases). The CDR3 is 16 amino acids. Trimming cost V 0 bases and J 0 bases, with 7 bases left between them. The germline V gene has CDR1 SGHKS and CDR2 YYEKEE (reference sequence). DNA of the CDR3: TGTGCCAGCAGCTTGGTGGACACCTCTGGGGCCAACGTCCTGACTTTC. This codes for CASSLVDTSGANVLTF.

V gene TRBV28 combines with J gene TRBJ2-3; D may be TRBD1 (6 bases). Trimming pared 0 bases from V and 4 bases from J, leaving 8 bases between. Looked up from germline, CDR1 is MDHEN and CDR2 is SYDVKM. The CDR3 has 14 amino acids. The CDR3 nucleotides are TGTGCCAGCAGTTTATGGACAGGCGCAGATACGCAGTATTTT. Amino acids: CASSLWTGADTQYF.

The V gene is TRBV19, the J gene TRBJ2-2; TRBD2 matches at 7 bases. The CDR3 has 14 amino acids. The junction had 4 bases not matched to a gene; V was cut back by 3 bases and J by 6 bases. Germline V gene lookup returns CDR1 LNHDA and CDR2 SQIVND (reference sequence). This CDR3 is CASSIGAGAGELFF. For the CDR3, the DNA is TGTGCCAGTAGTATTGGGGCGGGGGCCGGGGAGCTGTTTTTT.

V and J are TRBV6-4 and TRBJ2-5, with 9 nucleotides matching TRBD1. Losses at the gene ends were 6 bases for V and 2 bases for J; bases not matched to a gene: 4. The CDR3 runs 14 residues. Per germline, CDR1 MRHNA and CDR2 SNTAGT. CDR3 region: CASSNDRGQETQYF. The CDR3 DNA reads as TGTGCCAGCAGCAACGACAGGGGGCAAGAGACCCAGTACTTC.

V usage is TRBV4-1 and J usage is TRBJ1-1; 7 bases align to TRBD1. The V segment lost 5 bases and the J segment 1 base; nucleotides outside the gene matches: 4. The CDR3 has 14 amino acids. Per the germline V gene, CDR1 is MGHRA and CDR2 is YSYEKL. In DNA, the CDR3 is TGCGCCAGCAGCTCCCGGACAGGGAACACTGAAGCTTTCTTT. Amino acids: CASSSRTGNTEAFF.

This clone was seen a handful of times. The chain is built from TRBV5-1 and TRBJ1-4, with a weak D call TRBD1 (6 bases). CDR1 and CDR2 (germline): SGHRS, YFSETQ. The CDR3 consists of 15 residues. The germline V and J ends were trimmed by 6 bases and 6 bases, with 18 bases remaining between them. The DNA for the CDR3 is TGCGCCAGCAACCATTTAGGACAGACTGATGAAAAACTGTTTTTT. This translates into CASNHLGQTDEKLFF.

In its sample, this clone was seen once. This chain connects TRBV11-2 to TRBJ2-1, with 7 positions matching TRBD1. The CDR3 is 18 residues long. The V and J ends lost 7 bases and 0 bases, in that order; junction bases with no gene match: 15. CDR1 and CDR2 (germline): SGHAT, FQNNGV. CDR3 in DNA: TGTGCCAGCACCAAGAACCGGGACAGTCAAAGCTCCTACAATGAGCAGTTCTTC. It codes for CASTKNRDSQSSYNEQFF.

The genes are TRBV9 and TRBJ1-3; 10 bases are shared with TRBD1. Germline lookup yields CDR1 SGDLS and CDR2 YYNGEE. The V gene end was trimmed by 0 bases and the J gene end by 8 bases; junction bases not matched to a gene: 5. The CDR3 length is 15 residues. Written as DNA, the CDR3 is TGTGCCAGCAGCGTAGGGTGGGACAGGGGATACACCATATATTTT. It yields the protein CASSVGWDRGYTIYF.

This clone was counted only a few times. This chain connects TRBV27 to TRBJ2-7; D is possibly TRBD2 (5 bases). This CDR3 spans 14 amino acids. CDR1 and CDR2 (germline): MNHEY, SMNVEV (reference sequence). Trimming cost V 3 bases and J 3 bases, with 12 bases left between them. The CDR3 reads CASSFAGEGYEQYF. CDR3 DNA: TGTGCCAGCAGTTTCGCCGGGGAAGGCTACGAGCAGTACTTC.

This clone was observed a few times. The chain carries TRBV5-1 and TRBJ2-1; 9 bases are a match to TRBD1. The V gene end was trimmed by 4 bases and the J gene end by 3 bases; junction bases not matched to a gene: 8. The CDR3 consists of 16 residues. Germline lookup yields CDR1 SGHRS and CDR2 YFSETQ. CDR3 bases: TGCGCCAGCAGCCCCCCTGGGACAGGGATCTACAATGAGCAGTTCTTC. This codes for CASSPPGTGIYNEQFF. Filled out from reference TRBV5-1 and TRBJ2-1, the complete variable domain reads KAGVTQTPRYLIKTRGQQVTLSCSPISGHRSVSWYQQTPGQGLQFLFEYFSETQRNKGNFPGRFSGRQFSNSRSEMNVSTLELGDSALYLCASSPPGTGIYNEQFFGPGTRLTVL.